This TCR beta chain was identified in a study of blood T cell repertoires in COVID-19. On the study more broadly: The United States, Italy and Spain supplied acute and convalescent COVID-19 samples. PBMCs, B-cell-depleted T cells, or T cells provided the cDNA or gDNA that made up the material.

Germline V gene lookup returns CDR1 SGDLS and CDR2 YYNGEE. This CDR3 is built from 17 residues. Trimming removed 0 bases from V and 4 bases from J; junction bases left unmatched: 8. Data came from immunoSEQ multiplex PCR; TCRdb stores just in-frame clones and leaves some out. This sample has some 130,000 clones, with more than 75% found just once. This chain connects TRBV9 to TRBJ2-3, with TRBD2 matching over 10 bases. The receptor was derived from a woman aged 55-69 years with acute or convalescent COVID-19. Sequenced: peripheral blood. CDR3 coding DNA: TGTGCCAGCAGCGTAGGAGCGGGAGGGCGGGGCCCAGATACGCAGTATTTT. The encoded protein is CASSVGAGGRGPDTQYF.